What follows are 22 T cell receptor beta chains derived from one specimen sequenced in a study of lymphopenia after photon versus proton radiotherapy. Method: immunoSEQ multiplex PCR; TCRdb's copy keeps in-frame clones and lacks some. The table lists some 44,000 clones, about four fifths of them singletons. Sequences were derived from peripheral blood, sampled from a patient treated with proton-based radiotherapy. These TCRs come from a woman aged 65 to 85 with pancreatic cancer.

This clone was recorded a few times. The chain couples TRBV2 to TRBJ1-5; 8 bases align to TRBD1. The CDR3 totals 14 residues. With V trimmed by 7 bases and J by 3 bases, 5 bases remained unmatched. CDR1 is SNHLY and CDR2 is FYNNEI in the germline V gene. CDR3 in amino acids: CASTGQGNNQPQHF. For the CDR3, the DNA is TGTGCCAGCACAGGACAGGGAAACAATCAGCCCCAGCATTTT.

The V call is TRBV15, the J call TRBJ2-1, with a possible D match to TRBD2 (6 bases). Trimming took 8 bases from V and 6 from J, leaving 20 bases between them. This CDR3 contains 15 residues. In germline, CDR1 is LNHNV, CDR2 YYDKDF (reference sequence). The CDR3 is CATDTGDAIINEQFF. Written as DNA, the CDR3 is TGTGCCACCGATACGGGGGACGCTATTATCAATGAGCAGTTCTTC. Full variable domain (missing parts from reference TRBV15 and TRBJ2-1): DAMVIQNPRYQVTQFGKPVTLSCSQTLNHNVMYWYQQKSSQAPKLLFHYYDKDFNNEADTPDNFQSRRPNTSFCFLDIRSPGLGDTAMYLCATDTGDAIINEQFFGPGTRLTVL.

This clone was counted a single time. The V call is TRBV7-9, the J call TRBJ2-7; perhaps TRBD2 as D (7 bases). CDR1 SEHNR and CDR2 FQNEAQ come from the germline V gene (reference sequence). The CDR3 extends over 14 amino acids. The CDR3 is CAGDRGGAGNEQYF. The CDR3 region has the DNA TGTGCTGGGGATCGCGGGGGCGCTGGCAACGAGCAGTACTTC.

The rearrangement uses TRBV30 and TRBJ2-1, with D perhaps matching TRBD2 (5 bases). The CDR3 runs 15 residues. Germline CDR1 is GTSNPN and CDR2 is SVGIG (reference sequence). V was clipped by 2 bases and J by 12 bases, with 23 bases between them. The CDR3: CAWSNTRESRLWQFF. The DNA of the CDR3 is TGTGCCTGGAGTAATACGAGGGAGTCAAGGTTGTGGCAGTTCTTC.

The chain couples TRBV11-3 to TRBJ2-1, with D uncertain. This CDR3 is 15 amino acids long. The V gene lost 5 bases and the J gene lost 0 bases, with 11 bases spanning the gap. Germline V gene lookup returns CDR1 SGHNT and CDR2 YENEEA. The CDR3 sequence: CASSTRFSSYNEQFF. The CDR3, as DNA: TGTGCCAGCAGCACCCGATTTTCCTCCTACAATGAGCAGTTCTTC.

The J gene is TRBJ1-1, the V gene TRBV4-1, with 8 bases lining up with TRBD1. This CDR3 is built from 17 residues. V dropped 3 bases and J dropped 4; count of bases not matched to a gene: 13. Germline CDR1 MGHRA, CDR2 YSYEKL. CDR3 sequence reads: CASSQATTQGAGTEAFF. CDR3 DNA sequence: TGCGCCAGCAGCCAGGCCACCACGCAGGGGGCGGGCACTGAAGCTTTCTTT.

The chain combines TRBV7-3 with TRBJ2-7; TRBD2 aligns across 10 bases. CDR1 is SGHTA, CDR2 FQGTGA, per germline. CDR3 length: 13 residues. The V segment lost 5 bases and the J segment 7 bases; nucleotides outside the gene matches: 5. The CDR3 spells CASSPSGGGEQYF. CDR3 DNA sequence: TGTGCCAGCAGCCCTAGCGGGGGAGGAGAGCAGTACTTC.

The chain joins TRBV28 to TRBJ2-1; D is unclear. CDR1 and CDR2 from the germline V gene are MDHEN and SYDVKM. The CDR3 totals 13 residues. Trimming shortened V by 4 bases and J by 10 bases, and 14 bases separated the two germline ends. Here the CDR3 DNA reads TGTGCCAGCAGTTCCCCCTCACCCCTCGAGCAGTTCTTC. It specifies CASSSPSPLEQFF. The whole variable domain, remainder taken from reference TRBV28 and TRBJ2-1, is DVKVTQSSRYLVKRTGEKVFLECVQDMDHENMFWYRQDPGLGLRLIYFSYDVKMKEKGDIPEGYSVSREKKERFSLILESASTNQTSMYLCASSSPSPLEQFFGPGTRLTVL.

The V call is TRBV7-9, the J call TRBJ2-7; 7 bases map to TRBD1. J was trimmed by 1 base and V by 1 base; bases with no gene match: 7. The CDR3 is made up of 16 amino acids. Germline V gene data show CDR1 as SEHNR and CDR2 as FQNEAQ (reference sequence). CDR3 amino acids: CASSLDSGGRSYEQYF. The CDR3 nucleotides read TGTGCCAGCAGCTTAGATTCAGGGGGAAGATCCTACGAGCAGTACTTC.

The chain recombines TRBV10-3 with TRBJ1-2; D remains ambiguous. V shed 0 bases and J shed 5 bases, with 7 bases lying between them. There are 13 residues in the CDR3. The germline gives CDR1 ENHRY, CDR2 SYGVKD. CDR3 residues: CAISESIQYGYTF. DNA of the CDR3: TGTGCCATCAGTGAGTCGATTCAGTATGGCTACACCTTC.

The chain recombines TRBV10-3 with TRBJ1-1, with 7 bases lining up with TRBD1. Looked up from germline, CDR1 is ENHRY and CDR2 is SYGVKD. CDR3 length: 13 amino acids. V shed 7 bases and J 1 base; nucleotides not matched to a gene: 3. DNA for the CDR3: TGTGCCATCAAGAGACAGGGGAACACTGAAGCTTTCTTT. Translation gives CAIKRQGNTEAFF.

V usage is TRBV19 and J usage is TRBJ2-2, with 11 positions matching TRBD2. CDR3 size: 17 residues. The J segment lost 0 bases and the V segment lost 6 bases, leaving 6 bases of the junction unmatched. Germline CDR1 is LNHDA and CDR2 is SQIVND (reference sequence). Here the CDR3 DNA reads TGTGCCAGTAGCGACATAGCGGGAGGGGCGAACACCGGGGAGCTGTTTTTT. This gives the protein CASSDIAGGANTGELFF.

V usage is TRBV18 and J usage is TRBJ2-7, with D tentatively TRBD1 (6 bases). The CDR3 contains 12 residues. Per the germline V gene, CDR1 is KGHSH and CDR2 is LQKENI. V lost 4 bases, J lost 6 bases, and 10 bases lay in between. The CDR3 region is CASSQQGSEQYF. The CDR3 DNA follows: TGTGCCAGCTCACAACAGGGTAGCGAGCAGTACTTC.

The V gene is TRBV9, the J gene TRBJ1-5, with D possibly TRBD1 on 6 matching bases. With 3 bases removed from V and 3 bases from J, the gap between germline ends came to 10 bases. CDR3 length: 14 amino acids. Germline V gives CDR1 SGDLS, CDR2 YYNGEE. The CDR3 DNA reads TGTGCCAGCAGCGATCAGGGGTCCAATCAGCCCCAGCATTTT. Encoded protein: CASSDQGSNQPQHF. The full variable domain, with the rest looked up from reference TRBV9 and TRBJ1-5, is DSGVTQTPKHLITATGQRVTLRCSPRSGDLSVYWYQQSLDQGLQFLIQYYNGEERAKGNILERFSAQQFPDLHSELNLSSLELGDSALYFCASSDQGSNQPQHFGDGTRLSIL.

The chain combines TRBV7-2 with TRBJ2-1; unclear D gene. In germline, CDR1 is SGHTA, CDR2 FQGNSA. The CDR3 has 13 amino acids. V was clipped by 2 bases and J by 7 bases, with 9 bases between them. The CDR3 region is CASSLSFRNEQFF. CDR3 in DNA: TGTGCCAGCAGCTTATCCTTTAGGAATGAGCAGTTCTTC.

V usage is TRBV7-9 and J usage is TRBJ2-1; the match to TRBD2 covers 9 bases. V lost 5 bases, J lost 6 bases, and 5 bases stayed unmatched. Germline values: CDR1 SEHNR, CDR2 FQNEAQ (reference sequence). The CDR3 contains 14 residues. CDR3 sequence: CASSAPGLANEQFF. The DNA of the CDR3 is TGTGCCAGCAGCGCCCCGGGACTAGCCAATGAGCAGTTCTTC.

The chain couples TRBV29-1 to TRBJ2-5; 10 positions agree with TRBD2. With V trimmed by 4 bases and J by 1 base, 6 bases remained unmatched. This CDR3 is 15 amino acids long. Germline V gene lookup returns CDR1 SQVTM and CDR2 ANQGSEA. CDR3 DNA sequence: TGCAGCGTTGTGAAGCGGGAGGGTCCCCAAGAGACCCAGTACTTC. It is translated as CSVVKREGPQETQYF. The variable domain in full, with the rest retrieved from reference TRBV29-1 and TRBJ2-5, is SAVISQKPSRDICQRGTSLTIQCQVDSQVTMMFWYRQQPGQSLTLIATANQGSEATYESGFVIDKFPISRPNLTFSTLTVSNMSPEDSSIYLCSVVKREGPQETQYFGPGTRLLVL.

This clone has only a few counts. The J gene is TRBJ1-1, the V gene TRBV19; 9 bases are a match to TRBD1. From germline, CDR1 is LNHDA and CDR2 SQIVND (reference sequence). V shed 7 bases, J shed 10 bases, and the junction held 13 bases outside the gene matches. This CDR3 has 14 amino acids. CDR3 amino acids: CASTIRDRERVAFF. The DNA of the CDR3 is TGTGCCAGTACTATTCGGGACAGGGAAAGGGTAGCTTTCTTT.

The chain links TRBV4-2 to TRBJ2-7; tentative D call: TRBD1 (5 bases). The CDR3 loop spans 11 amino acids. The germline gives CDR1 LGHNA, CDR2 YNFKEQ. V was pared by 2 bases and J by 6 bases, with 5 bases between. This CDR3 is CASSQQGEQYF. The CDR3 DNA reads TGTGCCAGCAGCCAACAGGGCGAGCAGTACTTC.

The V call is TRBV6-1, the J call TRBJ2-1; 7 bases agree with TRBD1. CDR3 length: 12 residues. V was pared by 4 bases and J by 10 bases, with 4 bases of the junction left unmatched. Germline V CDR1 and CDR2: MNHNS, SASEGT. The CDR3, as DNA: TGTGCCAGCAGTGTCCACAGGGGCGAGCAGTTCTTC. Amino acids: CASSVHRGEQFF.

The chain has TRBV5-4 and TRBJ1-4, with D perhaps matching TRBD1 (6 bases). Trimming shortened V by 1 base and J by 7 bases, and 17 bases separated the two germline ends. Germline V gene data show CDR1 as SGHNT and CDR2 as YYREEE (reference sequence). The CDR3 sequence is 16 residues long. CDR3 DNA: TGTGCCAGCAGCTTGAAACAACAGGGTACGGGTGAAAAACTGTTTTTT. Amino acid sequence: CASSLKQQGTGEKLFF.

Only a few counts were recorded for this clone. This chain connects TRBV7-9 to TRBJ1-6; 7 bases agree with TRBD1. V trimming: 4 bases; J trimming: 10 bases; junction bases outside the gene matches: 4. The germline V gene encodes CDR1 SEHNR and CDR2 FQNEAQ (reference sequence). The CDR3 contains 13 residues. The CDR3 protein is CASSSEGGSPLHF. CDR3 in DNA: TGTGCCAGCAGCTCGGAAGGGGGCTCACCCCTCCACTTT.